This is a list of T cell receptor beta chains from one sample in a study of blood T cell repertoires in COVID-19. Here immunoSEQ multiplex PCR was the method, and the copy in TCRdb shows in-frame clones only, minus some. Counted here are around 300,000 clones, approximately 92% occurring once; the ten biggest clones make up 0.95% to 1.2%. The sequenced sample consisted of PBMCs or T cells enriched from blood (not recorded which). The receptors were gathered from a woman in her thirties who had recovered from COVID-19. CDR3s include the opening cysteine and the closing phenylalanine or tryptophan. The order of the fields is CDR3 protein, D gene, J gene, V gene. A D gene is named only where the DNA matches it firmly.

CDR3: CASSLGTGANQPQHF; D: TRBD1; J: TRBJ1-5; V: TRBV28
CDR3: CASSLLPGTGINGANVLTF; D: TRBD1; J: TRBJ2-6; V: TRBV7-2
CDR3: CASSYKGTDSYEQYF; D: TRBD1; J: TRBJ2-7; V: TRBV6-6
CDR3: CASSHIRDSSGNTIYF; D: TRBD1; J: TRBJ1-3; V: TRBV4-1
CDR3: CASSYRDRERNTEAFF; D: TRBD1; J: TRBJ1-1; V: TRBV19
CDR3: CASRVTGSAVEKLFF; D: NA; J: TRBJ1-4; V: TRBV2
CDR3: CASSLAAGEQGTGELFF; D: TRBD2; J: TRBJ2-2; V: TRBV7-9
CDR3: CASSFSGPETQYF; D: NA; J: TRBJ2-5; V: TRBV12-3/TRBV12-4
CDR3: CASSLGGYSNQPQHF; D: NA; J: TRBJ1-5; V: TRBV5-6
CDR3: CASSAGLGPYEQYF; D: TRBD2; J: TRBJ2-7; V: TRBV5-1
CDR3: CAWGDSPNSDEQFF; D: NA; J: TRBJ2-1; V: TRBV30
CDR3: CASSQDPLYEQYF; D: NA; J: TRBJ2-7; V: TRBV4-3
CDR3: CASSLEGTYYYEQYF; D: NA; J: TRBJ2-7; V: TRBV7-2
CDR3: CASSLTGASEKLFF; D: TRBD1; J: TRBJ1-4; V: TRBV7-9
CDR3: CASSLGGAGTDTQYF; D: NA; J: TRBJ2-3; V: TRBV5-4
CDR3: CASSPQWGDGSYNEQFF; D: NA; J: TRBJ2-1; V: TRBV25-1
CDR3: CASSGLTGELFF; D: NA; J: TRBJ2-2; V: TRBV2
CDR3: CASFSGRASGANVLTF; D: TRBD2; J: TRBJ2-6; V: TRBV19
CDR3: CASSPGLAGGNEQFF; D: TRBD2; J: TRBJ2-1; V: TRBV7-3
CDR3: CAISGSQVGPISPLHF; D: NA; J: TRBJ1-6; V: TRBV10-3
CDR3: CATSRFREGGQFF; D: NA; J: TRBJ2-1; V: TRBV24-1
CDR3: CASSPVPMNTEAFF; D: NA; J: TRBJ1-1; V: TRBV7-9
CDR3: CASSLAGGIEETQYF; D: TRBD2; J: TRBJ2-5; V: TRBV6-5